What follows are 23 T cell receptor beta chains derived from one specimen sequenced in a study of long-term antiretroviral therapy in people with HIV (dated by TCRdb to between 2021 and 2023). The immunoSEQ hsTCRB v3.0 assay was used at survey level resolution for TRB variable region sequencing. TCRdb carries this immuneACCESS record with in-frame sequences only. Its versions omit some clonotypes, under half of them owing to an unresolved V gene in the studies checked, with the rest unexplained. The table for this sample lists 20,000 to 25,000 clones; more than 70% of them were counted only once. About 3.5% of the sample is taken by the ten largest. This specimen consisted of unsorted PBMCs, obtained just under 2.7 years after starting antiretroviral therapy. These receptors came from a woman between 50 and 59 years old with HIV.

The chain couples TRBV9 to TRBJ2-6; 8 bases align to TRBD1. The CDR3 sequence is 17 residues long. CDR1 and CDR2 from the germline V gene are SGDLS and YYNGEE. V lost 0 bases, J lost 2 bases, and 4 bases stayed unmatched. Written as DNA, the CDR3 is TGTGCCAGCAGCGTAGGACAGGGGAGCGCTGGGGCCAACGTCCTGACTTTC. This codes for CASSVGQGSAGANVLTF. Based on the CDR3 plus reference TRBV9 and TRBJ2-6, the full variable domain is DSGVTQTPKHLITATGQRVTLRCSPRSGDLSVYWYQQSLDQGLQFLIQYYNGEERAKGNILERFSAQQFPDLHSELNLSSLELGDSALYFCASSVGQGSAGANVLTFGAGSRLTVL.

V is TRBV12-5 and J is TRBJ1-2; D not certain. The germline CDR1 and CDR2 sequences are LGHNT and FRNRAP. The ends were cut back, 1 base at V and 2 bases at J, with 5 bases in the middle. The CDR3 is made up of 13 amino acids. The CDR3 reads CASGLAQNYGYTF. Here the CDR3 DNA reads TGTGCTAGTGGTTTGGCTCAGAACTATGGCTACACCTTC.

This chain uses TRBV9 with TRBJ2-3; D gene ambiguous. Germline V lookup: CDR1 SGDLS, CDR2 YYNGEE. This CDR3 spans 14 amino acids. Trimming cost V 2 bases and J 2 bases, with 9 bases left between them. CDR3 amino acids: CASSVSSITDTQYF. DNA for the CDR3: TGTGCCAGCAGCGTTTCCAGTATCACAGATACGCAGTATTTT.

The chain has TRBV29-1 and TRBJ2-1; 9 bases are shared with TRBD2. Germline CDR1 is SQVTM and CDR2 is ANQGSEA. This CDR3 is built from 12 residues. With 6 bases clipped from V and 9 bases from J, the junction kept 6 bases outside the gene matches. CDR3 nucleotides: TGCAGCGTGATAGCGGGAGTTAGTGAGCAGTTCTTC. Its translation is CSVIAGVSEQFF.

The chain employs TRBV5-1 and TRBJ2-2, with 10 bases fitting TRBD1. The CDR3 sequence is 16 residues long. The V and J ends lost 5 bases and 4 bases, in that order; junction bases with no gene match: 8. The germline gives CDR1 SGHRS, CDR2 YFSETQ. The CDR3 DNA reads TGCGCCAGCAGATTCGACAGGGGGCATGGCACCGGGGAGCTGTTTTTT. It specifies CASRFDRGHGTGELFF. Drawing the rest from reference TRBV5-1 and TRBJ2-2, the complete variable domain is KAGVTQTPRYLIKTRGQQVTLSCSPISGHRSVSWYQQTPGQGLQFLFEYFSETQRNKGNFPGRFSGRQFSNSRSEMNVSTLELGDSALYLCASRFDRGHGTGELFFGEGSRLTVL.

The chain has TRBV28 and TRBJ1-1, with TRBD1 identical over 7 bases. CDR1 is MDHEN and CDR2 is SYDVKM in the germline V gene. The CDR3 loop spans 19 amino acids. Trimming took 6 bases from V and 2 from J; bases not matched to a gene: 21. The CDR3 here is CASRRQGPLVSSGNTEAFF. CDR3 in DNA: TGTGCCAGCAGGCGACAGGGCCCTTTAGTTAGTAGCGGTAACACTGAAGCTTTCTTT. The full variable domain, rest sourced from reference TRBV28 and TRBJ1-1, is DVKVTQSSRYLVKRTGEKVFLECVQDMDHENMFWYRQDPGLGLRLIYFSYDVKMKEKGDIPEGYSVSREKKERFSLILESASTNQTSMYLCASRRQGPLVSSGNTEAFFGQGTRLTVV.

The chain is built from TRBV28 and TRBJ1-5; D is uncertain. V gave up 4 bases and J gave up 4 bases, with 14 bases separating them. The CDR3 has 15 residues. Germline CDR1 is MDHEN and CDR2 is SYDVKM. The CDR3 spells CASSSAQLRNQPQHF. CDR3 in DNA: TGTGCCAGCAGTTCGGCCCAGCTTCGTAATCAGCCCCAGCATTTT.

This rearrangement joins TRBV2 to TRBJ2-5, with D unclear. This CDR3 is built from 13 residues. Germline values: CDR1 SNHLY, CDR2 FYNNEI. Between the trimmed V and J ends, which lost 8 bases and 0 bases, there was a span of 10 bases. The CDR3 region is CASQQHNQETQYF. For the CDR3, the DNA is TGTGCCAGCCAACAGCACAACCAAGAGACCCAGTACTTC.

In its sample, this clone was seen once. The chain combines TRBV7-9 with TRBJ2-1; 7 bases map to TRBD1. This CDR3 has 16 residues. Trimming removed 8 bases from V and 6 bases from J; junction bases left unmatched: 16. Germline V gene lookup returns CDR1 SEHNR and CDR2 FQNEAQ (reference sequence). CDR3 nucleotides: TGTGCCAGCGGAAGATACAGGGGCGTCAACACCAATGAGCAGTTCTTC. Translation: CASGRYRGVNTNEQFF.

This chain joins TRBV7-8 and TRBJ2-1; no clear D gene. The CDR3 spans 12 residues. Germline lookup yields CDR1 SGHVS and CDR2 FQNEAQ. V lost 1 base, J lost 7 bases, and 5 bases lay in between. In DNA form, the CDR3 reads TGTGCCAGCAGCTTAGGGCTAAATGAGCAGTTCTTC. Translated, it gives CASSLGLNEQFF.

This chain links TRBV27 with TRBJ2-3; D call uncertain. This CDR3 is built from 15 residues. Germline CDR1 is MNHEY and CDR2 is SMNVEV (reference sequence). Trimming took 1 base from V and 0 from J, leaving 8 bases between them. The CDR3: CASSLFARSTDTQYF. In DNA form, the CDR3 reads TGTGCCAGCAGTTTATTTGCACGGAGCACAGATACGCAGTATTTT.

This clone was observed a single time. The chain employs TRBV4-2 and TRBJ1-2; the D is unclear. Deletions cut 0 bases from V and 7 bases from J, with 15 bases between. The CDR3 contains 15 residues. Germline V gene data show CDR1 as LGHNA and CDR2 as YNFKEQ. The CDR3 protein is CASSQDRVTPAGYTF. In DNA form, the CDR3 reads TGTGCCAGCAGCCAAGATCGGGTGACCCCCGCTGGCTACACCTTC.

The rearrangement joins TRBV6-5 to TRBJ2-7, with 8 bases aligning to TRBD1. The CDR3 is 13 residues long. Germline CDR1 MNHEY, CDR2 SVGAGI. J lost 7 bases, V lost 8 bases, and 10 bases had no gene match. The CDR3 is CASRFGRGREQYF. The CDR3 bases are TGTGCCAGCCGATTTGGCAGGGGGCGTGAGCAGTACTTC.

The genes are TRBV5-6 and TRBJ2-7, with D unresolved. CDR1 is SGHDT and CDR2 is YYEEEE in the germline V gene. V lost 3 bases to trimming and J lost 4 bases, with 11 bases between them. CDR3 size: 13 residues. CDR3 protein: CASSYHGWYEQYF. In DNA, the CDR3 is TGTGCCAGCAGCTACCATGGATGGTACGAGCAGTACTTC.

J is TRBJ2-7 and V is TRBV4-3; D may be TRBD1 or TRBD2 (5 bases each). The CDR3 consists of 15 residues. CDR1 and CDR2 (germline): LGHNA, YSLEER. V lost 2 bases, J lost 4 bases, and 15 bases lay in between. CDR3 nucleotide sequence: TGCGCCAGCAGCCAAAACCCGGGACGGACATACGAGCAGTACTTC. Its translation: CASSQNPGRTYEQYF.

This chain connects TRBV4-3 to TRBJ2-3; D not resolved. The CDR3 length is 14 residues. From germline, CDR1 is LGHNA and CDR2 YSLEER. V lost 0 bases and J lost 0, with 4 bases in between. The CDR3 here is CASSQDPSTDTQYF. CDR3 nucleotides: TGCGCCAGCAGCCAAGATCCTAGCACAGATACGCAGTATTTT.

The J gene is TRBJ2-3, the V gene TRBV5-5, with 13 bases fitting TRBD2. The CDR3 contains 15 residues. Germline V gene lookup returns CDR1 SGHKS and CDR2 YYEKEE (reference sequence). J was trimmed by 4 bases and V by 4 bases; bases with no gene match: 3. CDR3 nucleotides: TGTGCCAGCAGCCCGGGACTAGCGGGACCAGATACGCAGTATTTT. It yields the protein CASSPGLAGPDTQYF.

The chain recombines TRBV4-2 with TRBJ1-5, with D unclear. The V and J ends lost 0 bases and 6 bases respectively, with 12 bases between them. Germline CDR1 reads LGHNA; CDR2 reads YNFKEQ. The CDR3 loop spans 15 amino acids. The CDR3 DNA is TGTGCCAGCAGCCAAGATATGACCTCGACTCAGCCCCAGCATTTT. Its translation: CASSQDMTSTQPQHF.

The chain is built from TRBV6-5 and TRBJ1-5; no firm D call. Germline CDR1 MNHEY, CDR2 SVGAGI. Trimming cost V 5 bases and J 7 bases, with 12 bases left between them. The CDR3 loop spans 13 amino acids. In nucleotides, the CDR3 is TGTGCCAGCAGTGCACGCGTGGAACAGCCCCAGCATTTT. Translated, it gives CASSARVEQPQHF.

The rearrangement joins TRBV6-1 to TRBJ1-1, with D hard to call. The germline V gene encodes CDR1 MNHNS and CDR2 SASEGT. V was shortened by 1 base and J by 5 bases, with 14 bases between the two germline ends. CDR3 length equals 15 residues. The CDR3 DNA follows: TGTGCCAGCAGTGAAGGCCAGTGGGCCCCTACTGAAGCTTTCTTT. It specifies CASSEGQWAPTEAFF.

The CDR3 DNA sequence: TGTGCCAGCAGTTTAGGACGGGAGGGCCGAGGCAATGAGCAGTTCTTC. Protein: CASSLGREGRGNEQFF. The gene calls are TRBV27 and TRBJ2-1, with 8 positions matching TRBD2. V was pared by 2 bases and J by 6 bases, with 9 bases of the junction left unmatched. The length of the CDR3 is 16 residues. From germline, CDR1 is MNHEY and CDR2 SMNVEV (reference sequence).

The chain is built from TRBV29-1 and TRBJ2-2, with D unclear. Per germline, CDR1 SQVTM and CDR2 ANQGSEA. Deletions cut 5 bases from V and 0 bases from J, with 4 bases between. The CDR3 contains 12 residues. CDR3 nucleotides: TGCAGCGTTCGCGCGAACACCGGGGAGCTGTTTTTT. Its protein product is CSVRANTGELFF.

V and J are TRBV5-1 and TRBJ1-1, with D perhaps matching TRBD1 (5 bases). The germline gives CDR1 SGHRS, CDR2 YFSETQ. The CDR3 length is 11 residues. Trimming removed 8 bases at V and 4 bases at J, with 9 bases between. The CDR3 coding sequence is TGCGCCAGGCAGGGAGGCACTGAAGCTTTCTTT. Amino acid sequence: CARQGGTEAFF.